This passage covers 3 T cell receptor beta chains from one sample sequenced in a study of T cell changes during pregnancy in multiple sclerosis. The data were produced by immunoSEQ multiplex PCR, yet TCRdb's version contains in-frame clones alone and is incomplete. The sample records over 45,000 clones, 80% to 95% being singletons. The sample consisted of peripheral blood, taken in the third trimester of pregnancy. The source of these receptors is a female donor with multiple sclerosis, enrolled in a pregnancy study.

The rearrangement uses TRBV28 and TRBJ1-2; D unclear. The length of the CDR3 is 15 residues. With 3 bases removed from V and 4 bases from J, the gap between germline ends came to 15 bases. Germline V gene data show CDR1 as MDHEN and CDR2 as SYDVKM. This chain's CDR3 is CASSFQYSYFYGYTF. CDR3 DNA sequence: TGTGCCAGCAGTTTTCAGTACAGTTACTTCTATGGCTACACCTTC.

The chain carries TRBV4-3 and TRBJ1-3; possibly TRBD1 for D (6 bases). The length of the CDR3 is 15 residues. The germline CDR1 and CDR2 sequences are LGHNA and YSLEER. V was clipped by 1 base and J by 2 bases, with 9 bases between them. The CDR3 DNA reads as TGCGCCAGCAGCCAAGCGAGGGGGACTGGAAACACCATATATTTT. Protein sequence: CASSQARGTGNTIYF.

This chain connects TRBV7-2 to TRBJ1-2, with a tentative D call TRBD1 (5 bases). V gave up 3 bases and J gave up 2 bases, with 7 bases separating them. Looked up from germline, CDR1 is SGHTA and CDR2 is FQGNSA. The CDR3 is made up of 13 amino acids. The CDR3 DNA sequence: TGTGCCAGCAGCTTCCGACAGAACTATGGCTACACCTTC. Its translation is CASSFRQNYGYTF.